The 10 T cell receptor beta chains listed next were all sequenced from one sample in a study of cytomegalovirus exposure and HLA in healthy donors. Vbeta (60) and Jbeta (13) primers were used in the PCR. Method: immunoSEQ multiplex PCR; TCRdb's copy keeps in-frame clones and lacks some. This repertoire shows approximately 100,000 clones, around 80% found once; its top ten account for around 4%. Sequenced: PBMCs. The receptors come from a female donor in good health and CMV-seropositive.

The chain has TRBV7-9 and TRBJ1-3; a weak D match, TRBD1 (5 bases). The V end was cut by 4 bases, the J end by 4 bases, with 5 bases between. This CDR3 is 12 amino acids long. The germline V gene encodes CDR1 SEHNR and CDR2 FQNEAQ (reference sequence). The CDR3 DNA sequence: TGTGCCAGCAGCTCAGGGGGAAACACCATATATTTT. This sequence encodes CASSSGGNTIYF.

This sequence joins TRBV4-1 and TRBJ2-3, with 9 bases matching TRBD2. The germline CDR1 and CDR2 sequences are MGHRA and YSYEKL. The V and J ends lost 4 bases and 0 bases, in that order; junction bases with no gene match: 8. This CDR3 comprises 17 residues. The CDR3 protein is CASSRGRGRGSTDTQYF. CDR3 nucleotides: TGCGCCAGCAGCCGGGGGCGCGGGAGGGGGAGCACAGATACGCAGTATTTT.

A few counts support this clone. The CDR3 nucleotides read TGTGCTAGTGGTTTGGTATCGATAGGGGCCCTGGCGCAGCCCCAGCATTTT. Its translation is CASGLVSIGALAQPQHF. This chain uses TRBV12-5 with TRBJ1-5; tentatively, D is TRBD1 (5 bases). The CDR3 extends over 17 amino acids. V was trimmed by 0 bases and J by 7 bases, leaving 19 bases between them. CDR1 and CDR2 (germline): LGHNT, FRNRAP.

The J gene is TRBJ2-2, the V gene TRBV7-9; D is unclear. CDR1 and CDR2 (germline): SEHNR, FQNEAQ (reference sequence). This CDR3 is 13 amino acids long. Trimming removed 4 bases at V and 6 bases at J, with 9 bases between. The CDR3 reads CASSSTYPGELFF. As DNA, the CDR3 is TGTGCCAGCAGCTCTACCTACCCCGGGGAGCTGTTTTTT.

V gene TRBV18 combines with J gene TRBJ2-7; 12 bases align to TRBD1. From germline, CDR1 is KGHSH and CDR2 LQKENI. V shed 3 bases, J shed 5 bases, and the junction held 5 bases outside the gene matches. This CDR3 region has 15 residues. The CDR3 loop is CASSPGQGAANEQYF. CDR3 in DNA: TGTGCCAGCTCACCGGGACAGGGGGCTGCAAACGAGCAGTACTTC.

The chain combines TRBV18 with TRBJ2-1, with 14 bases lining up with TRBD2. From germline, CDR1 is KGHSH and CDR2 LQKENI. This CDR3 is built from 18 residues. Germline trimming cut 6 bases from V and 3 bases from J; bases unmatched to any gene: 10. The CDR3 nucleotides are TGTGCCAGCTCGGCCGGGACTAGCGGGGGCCGGGGCTACAATGAGCAGTTCTTC. Amino acid sequence: CASSAGTSGGRGYNEQFF.

The CDR3 DNA reads TGTGCCAGCAGCACCCGGGACAGGGGGGCAGATACGCAGTATTTT. It encodes CASSTRDRGADTQYF. The V call is TRBV13, the J call TRBJ2-3, with TRBD1 matching 11 bases. CDR1 and CDR2 (germline): PRHDT, FYEKMQ (reference sequence). This CDR3 has 15 residues. Trimming took 5 bases from V and 4 from J; bases not matched to a gene: 5.

This clone came up once. The chain carries TRBV18 and TRBJ2-3, with 9 positions matching TRBD2. J gave up 0 bases and V 1 base, and 8 bases lay outside the gene matches. Germline values: CDR1 KGHSH, CDR2 LQKENI. CDR3 length: 18 residues. CDR3: CASSPRTTGTSSTDTQYF. The CDR3 bases are TGTGCCAGCTCACCACGAACCACCGGGACTAGCAGCACAGATACGCAGTATTTT.

The V and J genes are TRBV7-6 and TRBJ2-3, with 7 bases aligning to TRBD2. Trimming removed 3 bases from V and 3 bases from J; junction bases left unmatched: 12. Germline CDR1 and CDR2: SGHVS and FNYEAQ. This CDR3 region has 17 residues. This CDR3 is CASSLGGFGMGTDTQYF. CDR3 DNA sequence: TGTGCCAGCAGCTTGGGGGGGTTTGGGATGGGAACAGATACGCAGTATTTT.

This clone was detected only once. The rearrangement links TRBV2 to TRBJ2-1; 9 bases are shared with TRBD2. The CDR3 has 15 amino acids. The germline CDR1 and CDR2 sequences are SNHLY and FYNNEI. V lost 3 bases, J lost 5 bases, and 5 bases stayed unmatched. The CDR3, as DNA: TGTGCCAGCAGTGAGGGGACTAGCCTCGACAATGAGCAGTTCTTC. Its protein is CASSEGTSLDNEQFF.